Each of the 24 T cell receptor beta chains below was sequenced from the same sample in a study of blood T cell repertoires in COVID-19 (dated by TCRdb to between 2020 and 2021). Libraries were constructed by the immunoSEQ multiplex PCR assay. TCRdb limited this immuneACCESS table to in-frame rearrangements with V and J called. A share of clones is missing; checked studies link under half to unresolved V genes, and the rest is unexplained. This sample has approximately 350,000 clones in its table, and 70% to 90% of those were observed once. The ten largest account for just over 7% of the sample. Source material: peripheral blood. The receptors originated from a woman aged 55-69 years with COVID-19, enrolled during active disease.

This CDR3 reads CASSPRGSYEQYF. CDR3 nucleotide sequence: TGTGCCAGCAGTCCCAGGGGATCCTACGAGCAGTACTTC. V gene TRBV3-1 (or the pseudogene TRBV3-2) combines with J gene TRBJ2-7; D possibly corresponds to TRBD1 (6 bases). Germline CDR1 LGHDT, CDR2 YNNKEL (reference sequence). The CDR3 extends over 13 amino acids. Between the trimmed V and J ends, which lost 6 bases and 1 base, there was a span of 10 bases.

V is TRBV4-1 and J is TRBJ1-2, with D maybe TRBD1 (6 bases). CDR3 length: 16 residues. The V gene lost 0 bases and the J gene lost 4 bases, with 15 bases spanning the gap. The germline V gene encodes CDR1 MGHRA and CDR2 YSYEKL. CDR3 DNA: TGCGCCAGCAGCCAAGATCGCCAGGGGTGGGCCTATGGCTACACCTTC. Residues: CASSQDRQGWAYGYTF.

The genes are TRBV18 and TRBJ1-1; D remains unclear. This CDR3 region has 15 residues. The germline V and J ends were trimmed by 0 bases and 4 bases, with 12 bases remaining between them. Per germline, CDR1 KGHSH and CDR2 LQKENI. CDR3 residues: CASSPPNPRSTEAFF. CDR3 nucleotides: TGTGCCAGCTCACCACCGAATCCGAGGTCCACTGAAGCTTTCTTT.

On this clone: The sample has other DNA sequences that encode this CDR3 too. The chain recombines TRBV5-1 with TRBJ2-3; 7 bases line up with TRBD1. Germline V gene data show CDR1 as SGHRS and CDR2 as YFSETQ. After removal of 4 bases from V and 2 bases from J, the junction contained 4 bases not matched to a gene. The CDR3 runs 14 residues. The CDR3 nucleotides read TGCGCCAGCAGCCTAGGACAGGCCACAGATACGCAGTATTTT. Its protein product is CASSLGQATDTQYF.

The rearrangement links TRBV12-3 or TRBV12-4 to TRBJ1-1; D is possibly TRBD1 (5 bases). The CDR3 contains 13 residues. Deletions cut 2 bases from V and 4 bases from J, with 8 bases between. The CDR3: CASSLSQGTEAFF. DNA of the CDR3: TGTGCCAGCAGTTTAAGCCAGGGCACTGAAGCTTTCTTT.

The chain uses TRBV5-6 and TRBJ2-7; 8 bases are a match to TRBD1. This CDR3 is built from 12 residues. Trimming took 7 bases from V and 4 from J; bases not matched to a gene: 4. Germline values: CDR1 SGHDT, CDR2 YYEEEE. The CDR3 DNA is TGTGCCAGCCAGGGGGCGGGTTACGAGCAGTACTTC. This codes for CASQGAGYEQYF.

The CDR3 here is CASSLQGSPGGYTF. The CDR3 bases are TGTGCCAGCAGCCTACAGGGGAGTCCGGGGGGCTACACCTTC. This sequence joins TRBV3-1 (or the pseudogene TRBV3-2) and TRBJ1-2; 7 bases map to TRBD1. Trimming cost V 4 bases and J 8 bases; bases outside gene matches: 10. Germline CDR1 LGHDT, CDR2 YNNKEL (reference sequence). The CDR3 totals 14 residues.

The chain couples TRBV21-1 to TRBJ2-1; the table's D call, TRBD1, was not checked against the DNA. TRBV21-1 is reported as a pseudogene. CDR3 size: 17 residues. The CDR3 sequence: CASSTNRRTGQHNEQFF. CDR3 bases: TGTGCCAGCAGCACAAATCGGAGGACAGGACAACACAATGAGCAGTTCTTC.

V is TRBV4-2 and J is TRBJ1-2, with a weak D call TRBD1 (5 bases). The V and J ends lost 1 base and 0 bases respectively, with 12 bases between them. The CDR3 has 16 residues. Per the germline V gene, CDR1 is LGHNA and CDR2 is YNFKEQ. The CDR3 loop reads CASSQGGTDPNYGYTF. The CDR3, as DNA: TGTGCCAGCAGCCAAGGCGGGACGGACCCTAACTATGGCTACACCTTC.

The gene calls are TRBV5-1 and TRBJ2-7, with 7 bases fitting TRBD1. The V and J ends lost 0 bases and 6 bases, in that order; junction bases with no gene match: 6. CDR1 and CDR2 (germline): SGHRS, YFSETQ. The CDR3 spans 14 residues. CDR3 region: CASSLAAGGGEQYF. DNA of the CDR3: TGCGCCAGCAGCTTGGCGGCAGGGGGTGGCGAGCAGTACTTC.

This chain connects TRBV7-9 to TRBJ2-7; 9 bases agree with TRBD2. The V gene's germline CDR1 is SEHNR and CDR2 FQNEAQ (reference sequence). V dropped 2 bases and J dropped 6; count of bases not matched to a gene: 11. The CDR3 consists of 16 residues. The CDR3 region is CASSLSLAGSQAEQYF. Written as DNA, the CDR3 is TGTGCCAGCAGCTTAAGCCTAGCGGGAAGCCAGGCCGAGCAGTACTTC.

The chain has TRBV4-1 and TRBJ1-5; maybe TRBD1 (6 bases). The CDR3 has 14 residues. Germline V gene sequence: CDR1 MGHRA, CDR2 YSYEKL. The V gene lost 0 bases and the J gene lost 6 bases, with 9 bases spanning the gap. This CDR3 is CASSQEQGTQPQHF. CDR3 nucleotide sequence: TGCGCCAGCAGCCAAGAACAGGGTACTCAGCCCCAGCATTTT.

The chain uses TRBV7-9 and TRBJ2-7; TRBD2 aligns across 8 bases. The CDR3 has 16 residues. CDR1 and CDR2 from the germline V gene are SEHNR and FQNEAQ (reference sequence). V was pared by 5 bases and J by 4 bases, with 13 bases of the junction left unmatched. The CDR3 protein is CASSLSPGLEEYEQYF. CDR3 coding DNA: TGTGCCAGCAGCCTAAGCCCGGGACTAGAGGAGTACGAGCAGTACTTC.

The gene calls are TRBV6-5 and TRBJ1-3, with 7 bases identical to TRBD1. The trim removed 6 bases at V and 2 bases at J, leaving 4 bases unmatched. Germline-derived CDR1 and CDR2 are MNHEY and SVGAGI. The length of the CDR3 is 14 residues. CDR3 amino acids: CASRFGQAGNTIYF. Written as DNA, the CDR3 is TGTGCCAGCAGGTTCGGACAGGCTGGAAACACCATATATTTT.

The sample holds a few counts of this clone. The V gene is TRBV3-1 (or the pseudogene TRBV3-2), the J gene TRBJ1-6; tentatively, D is TRBD1 (5 bases). Trimming shortened V by 6 bases and J by 5 bases, and 14 bases separated the two germline ends. Germline lookup yields CDR1 LGHDT and CDR2 YNNKEL (reference sequence). The CDR3 sequence is 15 residues long. The CDR3 spells CASRPDSTDNSPLHF. The CDR3 nucleotides read TGTGCCAGCAGGCCCGACAGTACTGATAATTCACCCCTCCACTTT.

The chain is built from TRBV11-2 and TRBJ1-4; D uncertain. This CDR3 has 13 amino acids. V lost 2 bases, J lost 5 bases, and 6 bases lay in between. Germline V lookup: CDR1 SGHAT, CDR2 FQNNGV. In DNA, the CDR3 is TGTGCCAGCAGCTTACGGTACAATGAAAAACTGTTTTTT. Amino acid sequence: CASSLRYNEKLFF.

The V call is TRBV6-2 or TRBV6-3, the J call TRBJ1-5, with D possibly matching TRBD1 (6 bases). Trimming removed 4 bases from V and 2 bases from J, with 12 bases in between. The germline V gene has CDR1 MNHEY and CDR2 SVGEGT. CDR3 length: 15 residues. CDR3 loop: CASSSPRQGNQPQHF. The CDR3 DNA reads TGTGCCAGCAGTTCCCCGCGACAGGGCAATCAGCCCCAGCATTTT.

The chain is built from TRBV14 and TRBJ1-1; 7 bases line up with TRBD1. The ends lost 3 bases at V and 8 bases at J; junction bases unmatched: 9. This CDR3 is built from 14 residues. Germline lookup yields CDR1 SGHDN and CDR2 FVKESK. This CDR3 is CASSQVGQREEAFF. The CDR3 coding sequence is TGTGCCAGCAGCCAGGTGGGACAGCGGGAGGAAGCTTTCTTT.

V gene TRBV4-1 combines with J gene TRBJ1-2; possible D gene TRBD1, 6 bases. CDR3 length: 15 amino acids. Per germline, CDR1 MGHRA and CDR2 YSYEKL. Trimming shortened V by 2 bases and J by 5 bases, and 15 bases separated the two germline ends. The CDR3 protein is CASSQPPSGHYGYTF. CDR3 nucleotide sequence: TGCGCCAGCAGCCAACCACCCTCGGGACATTATGGCTACACCTTC.

The V and J genes are TRBV4-1 and TRBJ2-7; 9 bases are a match to TRBD1. Germline V lookup: CDR1 MGHRA, CDR2 YSYEKL. Trimming took 6 bases from V and 6 from J; bases not matched to a gene: 12. The CDR3 has 15 amino acids. CDR3 in DNA: TGCGCCAGCAGAGCCCCCGGGACAGGGAATCGCGAGCAGTACTTC. It codes for CASRAPGTGNREQYF.

The chain joins TRBV5-1 to TRBJ2-2; 11 bases line up with TRBD2. The CDR3 contains 16 residues. The ends lost 4 bases at V and 4 bases at J; junction bases unmatched: 6. Germline V CDR1 and CDR2: SGHRS, YFSETQ. In DNA, the CDR3 is TGCGCCAGCAGCCTCGGGACTAGCGGAGCCACCGGGGAGCTGTTTTTT. The encoded protein is CASSLGTSGATGELFF.

The chain employs TRBV9 and TRBJ2-3, with 7 bases lining up with TRBD1. The V segment lost 7 bases and the J segment 3 bases; nucleotides outside the gene matches: 5. The CDR3 runs 13 residues. In germline, CDR1 is SGDLS, CDR2 YYNGEE. CDR3 sequence: CASGAQGTDTQYF. CDR3 sequence (DNA): TGTGCCAGCGGTGCACAGGGGACAGATACGCAGTATTTT. The entire variable domain, with the rest obtained from reference TRBV9 and TRBJ2-3, is as follows: DSGVTQTPKHLITATGQRVTLRCSPRSGDLSVYWYQQSLDQGLQFLIQYYNGEERAKGNILERFSAQQFPDLHSELNLSSLELGDSALYFCASGAQGTDTQYFGPGTRLTVL.

This clone was recorded a few times. The chain carries TRBV7-8 and TRBJ1-5, with D tentatively TRBD1 (6 bases). The CDR3 length is 16 residues. The germline V gene encodes CDR1 SGHVS and CDR2 FQNEAQ. Deletions cut 4 bases from V and 5 bases from J, with 18 bases between. The CDR3 is CASSSGQSKGDQPQHF. In nucleotides, the CDR3 is TGTGCCAGCAGCTCGGGACAATCGAAGGGGGATCAGCCCCAGCATTTT.

The rearrangement links TRBV5-1 to TRBJ2-7; perhaps TRBD1 as D (5 bases). V lost 2 bases and J 7 bases, leaving 13 bases between the germline ends. Germline V gives CDR1 SGHRS, CDR2 YFSETQ. The CDR3 has 13 amino acids. The CDR3 region is CASSLRGSGEQYF. CDR3 DNA sequence: TGCGCCAGCAGCTTACGTGGTTCAGGGGAGCAGTACTTC.